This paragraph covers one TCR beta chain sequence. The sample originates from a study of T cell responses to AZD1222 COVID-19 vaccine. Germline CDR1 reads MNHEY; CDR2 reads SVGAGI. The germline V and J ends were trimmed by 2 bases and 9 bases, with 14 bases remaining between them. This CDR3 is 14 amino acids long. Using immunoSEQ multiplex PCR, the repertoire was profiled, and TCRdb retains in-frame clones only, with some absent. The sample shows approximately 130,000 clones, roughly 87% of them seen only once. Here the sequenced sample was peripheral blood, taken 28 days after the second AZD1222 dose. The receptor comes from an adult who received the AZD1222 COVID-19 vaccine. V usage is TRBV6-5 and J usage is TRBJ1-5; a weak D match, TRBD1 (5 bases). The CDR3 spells CASSYLPGKLPQHF. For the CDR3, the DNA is TGTGCCAGCAGTTACCTTCCAGGGAAGCTGCCCCAGCATTTT.